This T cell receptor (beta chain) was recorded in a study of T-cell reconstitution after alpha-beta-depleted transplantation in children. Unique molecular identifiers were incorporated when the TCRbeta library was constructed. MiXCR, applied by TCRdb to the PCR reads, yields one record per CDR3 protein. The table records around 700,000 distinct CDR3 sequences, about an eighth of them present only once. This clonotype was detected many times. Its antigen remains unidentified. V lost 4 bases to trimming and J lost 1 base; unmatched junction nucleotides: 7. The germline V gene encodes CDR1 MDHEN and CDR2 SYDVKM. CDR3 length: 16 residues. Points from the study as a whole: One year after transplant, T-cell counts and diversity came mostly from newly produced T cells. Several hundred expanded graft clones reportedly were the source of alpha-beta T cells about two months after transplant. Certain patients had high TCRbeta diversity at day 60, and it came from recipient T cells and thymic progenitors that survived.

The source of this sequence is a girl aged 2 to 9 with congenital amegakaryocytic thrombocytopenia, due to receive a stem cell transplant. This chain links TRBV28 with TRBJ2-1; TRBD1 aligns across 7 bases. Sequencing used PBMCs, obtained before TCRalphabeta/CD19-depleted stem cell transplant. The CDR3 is CASSSSRGFSYNEQFF. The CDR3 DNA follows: TGTGCCAGCAGTTCGAGCAGGGGGTTTTCCTACAATGAGCAGTTCTTC.